Listed below are T cell receptor beta chains from one sample, sequenced in a study of T cell responses to AZD1222 COVID-19 vaccine. Measured with immunoSEQ multiplex PCR; TCRdb has only the in-frame clones, and not every one. This table has about 78,000 clones, roughly 85% appearing once. Specimen: peripheral blood, collected on day 0 of AZD1222 vaccination. These TCRs come from an adult in good health. CDR3s include the opening cysteine and the closing phenylalanine or tryptophan. The D gene is left open where the match is weak. The size of a clone is reported for some rows only, either as once, few or many, or as a class for expanded clones.

clone size | D gene | J gene | V gene | CDR3 DNA | CDR3 protein
. | TRBD2 | TRBJ2-1 | TRBV4-1 | TGCGCCAGCAGCCAAGTAGCGGGAGGGCGGGTCAATGAGCAGTTCTTC | CASSQVAGGRVNEQFF
. | . | TRBJ2-7 | TRBV4-1 | TGCGCCAGCAGCCAAGACAGGGGTACCCTGTACGAGCAGTACTTC | CASSQDRGTLYEQYF
. | . | TRBJ1-2 | TRBV11-2 | TGTGCCAGCAGCCCCAGGGTTGATTATGGCTACACCTTC | CASSPRVDYGYTF
few | . | TRBJ1-6 | TRBV21-1 | TGTGCCAGCAGCAAAGGAACAGGGAGGAATTCACCCCTCCACTTT | CASSKGTGRNSPLHF
. | . | TRBJ1-5 | TRBV19 | TGTGCCAGTAGTGTAGGACCGGATCAGCCCCAGCATTTT | CASSVGPDQPQHF
. | TRBD1 | TRBJ1-3 | TRBV7-2 | TGTGCCAGCAGCTTCTCCGGGACAGGCCACTCTGGAAACACCATATATTTT | CASSFSGTGHSGNTIYF
. | TRBD2 | TRBJ2-5 | TRBV11-2 | TGTGCCAGCAGCTCTACTTTAGCGGGAGCAGAGACCCAGTACTTC | CASSSTLAGAETQYF
. | TRBD2 | TRBJ2-7 | TRBV6-2/TRBV6-3 | TGTGCCAGCAGTACGTTAGCTGGGGGACTAGAAAACGAGCAGTACTTC | CASSTLAGGLENEQYF
few | . | TRBJ1-2 | TRBV6-2/TRBV6-3 | TGTGCCAGCAGCCAGCCTGGCTACACCTTC | CASSQPGYTF
. | TRBD1 | TRBJ2-5 | TRBV5-5 | TGTGCCAGCAGCTTTGGACAGGGGGCGTCCCAAGAGACCCAGTACTTC | CASSFGQGASQETQYF
. | . | TRBJ2-5 | TRBV12-5 | TGTGCTAGTGGTTTGGTCCCAGGGGAAGAGACCCAGTACTTC | CASGLVPGEETQYF
. | TRBD2 | TRBJ2-2 | TRBV7-3 | TGTGCCAGCGAACTAGCGGTTAACACCGGGGAGCTGTTTTTT | CASELAVNTGELFF
. | TRBD1 | TRBJ1-4 | TRBV19 | TGTGCCAGTACCGACAGGGTCAGGGAAAAACTGTTTTTT | CASTDRVREKLFF
. | . | TRBJ1-2 | TRBV6-5 | TGTGCCAGCAAGGTCTCCCAGGCCCATGGCTACACCTTC | CASKVSQAHGYTF
. | . | TRBJ1-1 | TRBV6-5 | TGTGCCAGCAGTTACTCCCCAGCCGCTACTGAAGCTTTCTTT | CASSYSPAATEAFF
once | . | TRBJ1-3 | TRBV19 | TGTGCCAGTAGTATCCCAGGGTTGATTGCTGGAAACACCATATATTTT | CASSIPGLIAGNTIYF
. | . | TRBJ1-2 | TRBV5-4 | TGTGCCAGCAGCTCTGGGGCCAGGGCTGCTAACTATGGCTACACCTTC | CASSSGARAANYGYTF
. | . | TRBJ1-5 | TRBV21-1 | TGTGCCAGCAGCCCTCCATCGACAGGGGACGATCAGCCCCAGCATTTT | CASSPPSTGDDQPQHF
. | . | TRBJ1-3 | TRBV5-6 | TGTGCCAGCAGCCCTAACCCGACAGTTGGAAACACCATATATTTT | CASSPNPTVGNTIYF
. | . | TRBJ1-4 | TRBV6-5 | TGTGCCAGCAGTTACGGGTATGAAAAACTGTTTTTT | CASSYGYEKLFF
few | . | TRBJ1-5 | TRBV7-9 | TGTGCCAGCAGCTTAGGACCCGAATTTGGCAATCAGCCCCAGCATTTT | CASSLGPEFGNQPQHF
few | . | TRBJ1-1 | TRBV20-1 | TGCAGTGCTAGTTTACAGGGCTACACTGAAGCTTTCTTT | CSASLQGYTEAFF
. | TRBD1 | TRBJ2-1 | TRBV5-5 | TGTGCCAGCAGCTCCCGACAGGGGGCTAGCTACAATGAGCAGTTCTTC | CASSSRQGASYNEQFF
. | TRBD2 | TRBJ2-1 | TRBV11-1 | TGTGCCAGCAGTCGGGGGGATACTGAGCAGTTCTTC | CASSRGDTEQFF
. | TRBD1 | TRBJ1-2 | TRBV3-1/TRBV3-2 | TGTGCCAGCAGCCAACCGGGGACAGGGGGATATGGCTACACCTTC | CASSQPGTGGYGYTF
. | . | TRBJ1-1 | TRBV11-3 | TGTGCCAGCACCTCGGGCCAGGCGCCAGGAGCTTTCTTT | CASTSGQAPGAFF
. | . | TRBJ2-6 | TRBV6-2/TRBV6-3 | TGTGCCAGCAGTTACGGCAGCTCTGGGGCCAACGTCCTGACTTTC | CASSYGSSGANVLTF
. | . | TRBJ1-1 | TRBV12-3/TRBV12-4 | TGTGCCAGCAGTTTAAAGATGAACACTGAAGCTTTCTTT | CASSLKMNTEAFF
. | . | TRBJ1-1 | TRBV5-1 | TGCGCCAGCAGCCTGGGGGCAGGGAACACTGAGGCTTTCTTT | CASSLGAGNTEAFF
. | . | TRBJ1-2 | TRBV10-3 | TGTGCCATCAGTAAGGGACATCCGGATGGCTACACCTTC | CAISKGHPDGYTF
. | . | TRBJ2-7 | TRBV27 | TGTGCCAGCAGTTTAAAACCGGGTTCCTACGAGCAGTACTTC | CASSLKPGSYEQYF
. | . | TRBJ2-4 | TRBV4-1 | TGCGCCAGCAGCCAAGGGGGAGGTGAAGCCAAAAACATTCAGTACTTC | CASSQGGGEAKNIQYF
once | . | TRBJ1-2 | TRBV12-3/TRBV12-4 | TGTGCCAGCAGTGGAATACTTAACTATGGCTACACCTTC | CASSGILNYGYTF
. | . | TRBJ2-7 | TRBV11-2 | TGTGCCAGCAGCTCCTTAAGGGGCTTCGACGAGCAGTACTTC | CASSSLRGFDEQYF
. | . | TRBJ1-4 | TRBV7-9 | TGTGCCAGCAGCTTAGACGGGGGGAAAGGTGAAAAACTGTTTTTT | CASSLDGGKGEKLFF
. | TRBD2 | TRBJ2-7 | TRBV27 | TGTGCCAGCAGCACCAACGGACTAGCTTATCACGAGCAGTACTTC | CASSTNGLAYHEQYF
. | . | TRBJ2-2 | TRBV10-2 | TGCGCCAGCAGTGAGTGGTCGGCTAGCGAGAACACCGGGGAGCTGTTTTTT | CASSEWSASENTGELFF
. | . | TRBJ1-2 | TRBV27 | TGTGCCAGCTCCTTCACGGGGGGAGGAGGCTACACCTTC | CASSFTGGGGYTF
. | . | TRBJ2-3 | TRBV15 | TGTGCCACCAGCAGAGGAGGCGCGGGACGAGATACGCAGTATTTT | CATSRGGAGRDTQYF
. | . | TRBJ1-1 | TRBV7-3 | TGTGCCAGCAGCCAGACCACAGGAGGTGAAGCTTTCTTT | CASSQTTGGEAFF
. | . | TRBJ2-5 | TRBV30 | TGTGCCTGGAGTGGGGCGAACTGGGAGACCCAGTACTTC | CAWSGANWETQYF
. | . | TRBJ2-1 | TRBV10-3 | TGTGCCATCGCGGGACAGAACAATGAGCAGTTCTTC | CAIAGQNNEQFF
. | TRBD1 | TRBJ1-2 | TRBV6-5 | TGTGCCAGCAGTTACGCGCCGACAGGGGGATCCTATGGCTACACCTTC | CASSYAPTGGSYGYTF
. | . | TRBJ2-3 | TRBV20-1 | TGCAGTGCTAGAGATACAGATACGCAGTATTTT | CSARDTDTQYF
. | . | TRBJ1-3 | TRBV6-5 | TGTGCCAGCATAGGCTTCGGTTTCTCTGGAAACACCATATATTTT | CASIGFGFSGNTIYF
few | . | TRBJ2-2 | TRBV10-3 | TGTGCCATCAGTGAGCGGGGACAGCGGGACACCGGGGAGCTGTTTTTT | CAISERGQRDTGELFF
. | . | TRBJ1-1 | TRBV7-9 | TGTGCCAGCAGCGCACAGGGAGATACTGAAGCTTTCTTT | CASSAQGDTEAFF
. | . | TRBJ1-2 | TRBV14 | TGTGCCAGCAGCCAAGATACCCGGGCCTTATGGAACTATGGCTACACCTTC | CASSQDTRALWNYGYTF
few | . | TRBJ1-1 | TRBV25-1 | TGTGCCAGCAGTGAAATGGTCCAGGGTAGTAGAGCTTTCTTT | CASSEMVQGSRAFF
. | . | TRBJ1-1 | TRBV3-1/TRBV3-2 | TGTGCCAGCAGCCCCACTAACACGGTTGAAGCTTTCTTT | CASSPTNTVEAFF
. | TRBD1 | TRBJ1-2 | TRBV12-3/TRBV12-4 | TGTGCCAGCAGTTTAACAGGGGAGTATGGCTACACCTTC | CASSLTGEYGYTF
. | . | TRBJ1-5 | TRBV19 | TGTGCCAGTAGTATTGTTTGGGACAATCGAGGCAATCAGCCCCAGCATTTT | CASSIVWDNRGNQPQHF
. | TRBD1 | TRBJ2-7 | TRBV12-3/TRBV12-4 | TGTGCCAGCAGCCGCGACAGGGGCTACGAGCAGTACTTC | CASSRDRGYEQYF
. | . | TRBJ1-1 | TRBV21-1 | TGTGCCAGCAATTTGGGACAGGGGCTGCGTGGCACTGAAGCTTTCTTT | CASNLGQGLRGTEAFF
. | TRBD2 | TRBJ2-1 | TRBV9 | TGTGCCAGCAGCGGACTAGCGGGGGCTATCAATGAGCAGTTCTTC | CASSGLAGAINEQFF
. | TRBD1 | TRBJ1-5 | TRBV14 | TGTGCCAGCAGCGAACCGGGACAGGGACTACAGCCCCAGCATTTT | CASSEPGQGLQPQHF
. | TRBD1 | TRBJ1-2 | TRBV5-1 | TGCGCCAGCAGCTACACAGGGGTCAACTATGGCTACACCTTC | CASSYTGVNYGYTF
. | . | TRBJ2-5 | TRBV29-1 | TGCAGCGCCCGACTCTCCTATAAGGAGACCCAGTACTTC | CSARLSYKETQYF
. | TRBD1 | TRBJ2-1 | TRBV11-3 | TGTGCCAGCAGCTTAGAGGGGACAGGGTCCGATGAGCAGTTCTTC | CASSLEGTGSDEQFF